The sequence of this TCR beta chain was determined in a study of blood T cell repertoires in COVID-19. Background on the study: Sites across the United States, Italy and Spain contributed samples from acute and convalescent COVID-19.

Adults between roughly 18 and 95 years of age took part from 24 US areas. The study counted Cohort 3 donors as recovered given two negative PCRs, clearance, or symptom resolution. The germline gives CDR1 SNHLY, CDR2 FYNNEI. V lost 11 bases, J lost 3 bases, and 5 bases stayed unmatched. This CDR3 region has 14 residues. TCRdb keeps only in-frame clones here, not all; method: immunoSEQ multiplex PCR. The sample holds 250,000 or so clones, just over 85% seen once. This chain uses TRBV2 with TRBJ1-4, with TRBD1 matching over 11 bases. The clonotype comes from a middle-aged man who had recovered from COVID-19. The sample was PBMCs or T cells enriched from blood (not recorded which). The CDR3 protein is CARGTGGPNEKLFF. CDR3 sequence (DNA): TGTGCCCGCGGGACAGGGGGACCTAATGAAAAACTGTTTTTT. The full variable domain, its missing parts supplied by reference TRBV2 and TRBJ1-4, is EPEVTQTPSHQVTQMGQEVILRCVPISNHLYFYWYRQILGQKVEFLVSFYNNEISEKSEIFDDQFSVERPDGSNFTLKIRSTKLEDSAMYFCARGTGGPNEKLFFGSGTQLSVL.